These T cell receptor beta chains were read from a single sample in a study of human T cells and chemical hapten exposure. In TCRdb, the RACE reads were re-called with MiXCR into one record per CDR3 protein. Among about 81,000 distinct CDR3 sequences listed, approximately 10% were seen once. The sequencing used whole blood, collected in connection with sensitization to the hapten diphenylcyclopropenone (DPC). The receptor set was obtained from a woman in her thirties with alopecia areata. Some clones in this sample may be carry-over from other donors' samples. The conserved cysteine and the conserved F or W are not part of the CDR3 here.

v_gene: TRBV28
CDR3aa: ASSLPGTGGNTIY

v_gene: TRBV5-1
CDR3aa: ASSPRGAASGNTIY

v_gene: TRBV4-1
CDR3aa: ASSQDSGIRSMDTQY

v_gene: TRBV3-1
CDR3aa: ASSPRAASGPYNEQF

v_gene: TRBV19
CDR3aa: ASSTVGDTINYGYT

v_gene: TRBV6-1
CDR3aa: ASSEVAASSQY

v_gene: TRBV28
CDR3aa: ASSLVTPGSQETQY

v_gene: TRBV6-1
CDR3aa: ASAPSWGESSYEQY

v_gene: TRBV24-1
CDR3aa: ATSETPGAARLAKNIQY

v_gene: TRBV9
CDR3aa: ASSAQVNTGELF

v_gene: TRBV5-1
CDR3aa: ASSLAGTGEIYGYT

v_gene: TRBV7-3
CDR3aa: ASTLNTVLSYEQY

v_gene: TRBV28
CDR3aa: ASSFGTGNQPQH

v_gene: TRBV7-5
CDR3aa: ISVPEGDRDGRETQY

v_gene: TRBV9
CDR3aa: ASSVELAGALNTGELF

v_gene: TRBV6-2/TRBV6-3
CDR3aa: ASGADRRNEQF

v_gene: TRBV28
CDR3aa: ASSLRTLAF

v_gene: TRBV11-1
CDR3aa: ASSLITDTQY

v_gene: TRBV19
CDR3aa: ASSIRANYGYT

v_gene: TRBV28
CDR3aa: ASKSTGELF

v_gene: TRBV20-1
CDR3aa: SARRTGGNYGYT

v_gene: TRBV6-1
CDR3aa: ATSAYYGQIEETQY

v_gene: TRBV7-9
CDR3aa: ASDRLQETQY

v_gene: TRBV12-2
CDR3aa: ASRPASYRGRLDQPQH

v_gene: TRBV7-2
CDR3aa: ASSLGLPTDTQY

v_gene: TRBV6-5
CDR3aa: ANSKRRDGGTGELF

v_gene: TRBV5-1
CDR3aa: ASSLGQGLNTEAF

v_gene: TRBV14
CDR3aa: ASSQDLKNTEAF

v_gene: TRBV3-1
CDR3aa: ASSPGLAVVNEQF

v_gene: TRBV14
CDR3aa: ASSQVGSNEKLF

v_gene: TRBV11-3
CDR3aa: ASSFSSGAGGELF

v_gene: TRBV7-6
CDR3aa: ASSLKADADTQY

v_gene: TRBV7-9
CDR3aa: ASSLVASEQY

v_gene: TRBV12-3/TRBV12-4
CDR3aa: ASSLSLAVYGYT

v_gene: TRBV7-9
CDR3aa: ASSLAGTGDRSPLH

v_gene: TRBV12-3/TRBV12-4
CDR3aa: ASSLGSQTVAF

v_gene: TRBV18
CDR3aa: ASSRDHSYEQY

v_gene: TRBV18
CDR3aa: ASSPPLDVSYNEQF

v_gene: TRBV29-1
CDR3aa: SVVTGLNQPQH

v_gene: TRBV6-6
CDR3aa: ASVSSTRQKLNTEAF

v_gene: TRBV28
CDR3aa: AAQDWGNQPQH

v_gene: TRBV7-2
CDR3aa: ASSPDNNEKLF

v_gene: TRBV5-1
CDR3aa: ASSADTTYNEQF

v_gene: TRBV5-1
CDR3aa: ASSSRAGSYEQY

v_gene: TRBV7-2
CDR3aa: ASSTTSAGAEQY

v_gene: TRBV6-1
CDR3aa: TSSEATEIYGYT

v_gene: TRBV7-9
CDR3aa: ATRGGSTEAF

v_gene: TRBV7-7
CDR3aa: ASSFSEYNEQF

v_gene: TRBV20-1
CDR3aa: SARGTSGTDTQY

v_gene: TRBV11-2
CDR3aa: ASSSLTGRQETQY

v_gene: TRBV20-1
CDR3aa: SGDPTAPRTDTHY

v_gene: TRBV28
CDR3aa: ASRTGTSVYEQF

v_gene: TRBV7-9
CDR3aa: ASSFFRRLSYNEQF

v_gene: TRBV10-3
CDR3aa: AISRTGTNEKLF

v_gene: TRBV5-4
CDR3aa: ASSIDPASYNEQF

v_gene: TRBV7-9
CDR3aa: ASTKTGVNPQKLF

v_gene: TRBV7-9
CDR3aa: ASSLRPLLGHPYEQY